Below, 21 T cell receptor beta chains from the same sample are listed, as sequenced in a study of T cell changes during pregnancy in multiple sclerosis. Profiling relied on immunoSEQ multiplex PCR, and the TCRdb table lists in-frame clones only, not all of them. In the table there are 64,000 or so clones, around 96% of which are singletons. The material was CD8+ T cells from peripheral blood mononuclear cells, obtained after pregnancy. The receptor source for this set is a female donor with multiple sclerosis, enrolled in a pregnancy study.

The V call is TRBV9, the J call TRBJ2-1; 8 nucleotides agree with TRBD2. With 0 bases clipped from V and 3 bases from J, the junction kept 2 bases outside the gene matches. The CDR3 loop spans 15 amino acids. CDR1 is SGDLS and CDR2 is YYNGEE in the germline V gene. The CDR3 loop is CASSVGSGSYNEQFF. CDR3 DNA: TGTGCCAGCAGCGTAGGGAGCGGGAGCTACAATGAGCAGTTCTTC. Full variable domain (missing parts from reference TRBV9 and TRBJ2-1): DSGVTQTPKHLITATGQRVTLRCSPRSGDLSVYWYQQSLDQGLQFLIQYYNGEERAKGNILERFSAQQFPDLHSELNLSSLELGDSALYFCASSVGSGSYNEQFFGPGTRLTVL.

The rearrangement links TRBV19 to TRBJ2-7; 7 bases are shared with TRBD1. This CDR3 contains 15 residues. Germline V gives CDR1 LNHDA, CDR2 SQIVND (reference sequence). With 0 bases clipped from V and 0 bases from J, the junction kept 2 bases outside the gene matches. The CDR3, as DNA: TGTGCCAGTAGTATAGACCGGGACAGCTCCTACGAGCAGTACTTC. It specifies CASSIDRDSSYEQYF.

The rearrangement joins TRBV27 to TRBJ2-7; 7 bases agree with TRBD1. J lost 3 bases, V lost 5 bases, and 10 bases had no gene match. There are 15 residues in the CDR3. CDR1 is MNHEY and CDR2 is SMNVEV in the germline V gene (reference sequence). Here the CDR3 reads CASSPGAGGNYEQYF. CDR3 bases: TGTGCCAGCAGTCCCGGGGCAGGGGGTAACTACGAGCAGTACTTC.

The chain employs TRBV7-6 and TRBJ2-3; 11 bases are a match to TRBD2. With V trimmed by 7 bases and J by 2 bases, 20 bases remained unmatched. CDR3 size: 20 residues. The germline gives CDR1 SGHVS, CDR2 FNYEAQ. The CDR3 reads CASKEEWGASGGTDTDTQYF. The CDR3 DNA sequence: TGTGCCAGCAAAGAAGAGTGGGGTGCTAGCGGGGGGACGGACACAGATACGCAGTATTTT. The full variable domain, its missing parts supplied by reference TRBV7-6 and TRBJ2-3, is GAGVSQSPRYKVTKRGQDVALRCDPISGHVSLYWYRQALGQGPEFLTYFNYEAQQDKSGLPNDRFSAERPEGSISTLTIQRTEQRDSAMYRCASKEEWGASGGTDTDTQYFGPGTRLTVL.

V and J are TRBV5-6 and TRBJ2-7; TRBD1 might be the D (5 bases). Per the germline V gene, CDR1 is SGHDT and CDR2 is YYEEEE. The CDR3 extends over 13 amino acids. Trimming removed 7 bases from V and 7 bases from J, with 18 bases in between. In DNA, the CDR3 is TGTGCCAGCGATGGATCACAGGAGATGGAGCAGTACTTC. It specifies CASDGSQEMEQYF.

The chain carries TRBV11-3 and TRBJ2-7; a weak D match, TRBD1 (6 bases). CDR3 size: 13 residues. V lost 5 bases and J 5 bases, leaving 13 bases between the germline ends. From germline, CDR1 is SGHNT and CDR2 YENEEA. The CDR3 loop is CASSSRGGDEQYF. The CDR3 nucleotides are TGTGCCAGCAGCAGCAGGGGTGGGGACGAGCAGTACTTC.

J is TRBJ2-7 and V is TRBV11-2; 14 nucleotides agree with TRBD2. V shed 6 bases, J shed 3 bases, and the junction held 4 bases outside the gene matches. The germline V gene encodes CDR1 SGHAT and CDR2 FQNNGV. CDR3 length equals 15 residues. The CDR3, as DNA: TGTGCCAGCAGTTCGGGACTAGCGGGAGTCTACGAGCAGTACTTC. Its translation: CASSSGLAGVYEQYF. The variable domain in full, with the rest retrieved from reference TRBV11-2 and TRBJ2-7, is EAGVAQSPRYKIIEKRQSVAFWCNPISGHATLYWYQQILGQGPKLLIQFQNNGVVDDSQLPKDRFSAERLKGVDSTLKIQPAKLEDSAVYLCASSSGLAGVYEQYFGPGTRLTVT.

The CDR3 DNA is TGTGCCTCCCTTATTGGGCCAGGGGGCTATGGCTACACCTTC. Translating it yields CASLIGPGGYGYTF. This chain links TRBV7-3 with TRBJ1-2; TRBD1 matches 7 bases. Germline lookup yields CDR1 SGHTA and CDR2 FQGTGA. The CDR3 contains 14 residues. Trimming took 11 bases from V and 4 from J; bases not matched to a gene: 13.

The chain joins TRBV4-3 to TRBJ2-7; the match to TRBD2 covers 8 bases. Germline V gene data show CDR1 as LGHNA and CDR2 as YSLEER. V shed 3 bases, J shed 2 bases, and the junction held 9 bases outside the gene matches. This CDR3 has 16 amino acids. The CDR3 nucleotides are TGCGCCAGCAGCCAGGGCATTAGCGGGAACCCCTACGAGCAGTACTTC. It encodes CASSQGISGNPYEQYF.

Only one count was recorded for this clone. An end of the junction differs from the germline gene, which may be a read error. This rearrangement joins TRBV6-8 to TRBJ1-5; D is uncertain. The CDR3 contains 13 residues. Germline assignment: CDR1 MNHGY and CDR2 SAAAGT. The CDR3 protein is CASSSGSDQPQHF. The CDR3 DNA follows: TGTGCCAGCAGTTCCGGTAGCGATCAGCCCCAGCATTTT.

The CDR3 sequence is CASRRQGDSVQPQHF. The DNA of the CDR3 is TGTGCCAGCAGACGACAGGGCGACTCCGTTCAGCCCCAGCATTTT. The gene calls are TRBV27 and TRBJ1-5, with 7 positions matching TRBD1. The V segment lost 6 bases and the J segment 6 bases; nucleotides outside the gene matches: 11. This CDR3 has 15 residues. Germline loops: CDR1 MNHEY, CDR2 SMNVEV (reference sequence).

The chain recombines TRBV19 with TRBJ1-5; D ambiguous. The germline V gene encodes CDR1 LNHDA and CDR2 SQIVND (reference sequence). The V and J ends lost 3 bases and 0 bases respectively, with 6 bases between them. The length of the CDR3 is 14 residues. CDR3 nucleotides: TGTGCCAGTAGTATGGGCAGTAGCAATCAGCCCCAGCATTTT. As protein: CASSMGSSNQPQHF.

The chain has TRBV19 and TRBJ2-1, with D perhaps TRBD1 (6 bases). Germline V CDR1 and CDR2: LNHDA, SQIVND (reference sequence). The CDR3 has 15 amino acids. V lost 1 base and J 3 bases, leaving 10 bases between the germline ends. The CDR3 reads CASSIAGTSYNEQFF. As DNA, the CDR3 is TGTGCCAGTAGTATAGCGGGGACAAGCTACAATGAGCAGTTCTTC.

This clone was observed once. The rearrangement joins TRBV10-3 to TRBJ1-1, with D possibly being TRBD1 (5 bases). This CDR3 has 16 residues. Germline CDR1 ENHRY, CDR2 SYGVKD. Trimming took off 2 bases at V and 1 base at J, with 14 bases between the two ends. The CDR3 here is CAISEGSGYGNTEAFF. In DNA, the CDR3 is TGTGCCATCAGTGAGGGATCAGGGTACGGGAACACTGAAGCTTTCTTT.

This chain connects TRBV28 to TRBJ2-2; D not certain. Germline loops: CDR1 MDHEN, CDR2 SYDVKM. There are 11 residues in the CDR3. Trimming left V 10 bases short and J 7 bases short, with 10 bases between. This chain's CDR3 is CATFRVGELFF. CDR3 in DNA: TGTGCCACCTTCCGGGTCGGGGAGCTGTTTTTT.

This rearrangement joins TRBV27 to TRBJ1-2; TRBD1 is a possible D gene (5 bases). This CDR3 comprises 15 residues. The germline V gene has CDR1 MNHEY and CDR2 SMNVEV (reference sequence). V lost 5 bases and J lost 2, with 15 bases in between. The DNA for the CDR3 is TGTGCCAGCAGTCCTATAGACAGCCTCAACTATGGCTACACCTTC. Translating it yields CASSPIDSLNYGYTF.

CDR3 residues: CSVVDSPGNTIYF. DNA for the CDR3: TGCAGCGTTGTGGACAGCCCTGGAAACACCATATATTTT. The V gene is TRBV29-1, the J gene TRBJ1-3, with a tentative D call TRBD1 (6 bases). CDR3 size: 13 residues. The V and J ends lost 4 bases and 2 bases respectively, with 9 bases between them. CDR1 is SQVTM and CDR2 is ANQGSEA in the germline V gene.

The chain is built from TRBV28 and TRBJ1-1; TRBD1 agrees at 10 bases. Germline CDR1 reads MDHEN; CDR2 reads SYDVKM. The CDR3 runs 17 residues. J lost 4 bases, V lost 2 bases, and 10 bases had no gene match. CDR3 region: CASSLGPGQGLVTEAFF. The CDR3 nucleotides are TGTGCCAGCAGTTTAGGGCCGGGACAGGGGCTGGTCACTGAAGCTTTCTTT.

The chain combines TRBV2 with TRBJ2-2; D remains ambiguous. Trimming removed 6 bases at V and 2 bases at J, with 10 bases between. Germline CDR1 and CDR2: SNHLY and FYNNEI. This CDR3 is built from 14 residues. The CDR3 region has the DNA TGTGCCAGCAGCAGATTCCAAAACACCGGGGAGCTGTTTTTT. Translating gives CASSRFQNTGELFF.

The CDR3 DNA sequence: TGTGCCAGCATAGAGGGAGGGGATGAGCAGTTCTTC. This gives the protein CASIEGGDEQFF. The chain has TRBV2 and TRBJ2-1; 7 bases agree with TRBD2. Germline loops: CDR1 SNHLY, CDR2 FYNNEI. The ends lost 7 bases at V and 8 bases at J; junction bases unmatched: 5. This CDR3 comprises 12 residues.

The V and J genes are TRBV7-2 and TRBJ1-4; D gene ambiguous. The CDR3 covers 16 residues. V was clipped by 1 base and J by 4 bases, with 13 bases between them. CDR1 is SGHTA and CDR2 is FQGNSA in the germline V gene. CDR3 DNA sequence: TGTGCCAGCAGCTTAGGTGCGGATGGGAGTAATGAAAAACTGTTTTTT. It encodes CASSLGADGSNEKLFF.